Following are 28 T cell receptor beta chains from one sample sequenced in a study of T cell changes during pregnancy in multiple sclerosis. The repertoire was sequenced with immunoSEQ multiplex PCR; TCRdb's copy has only in-frame clones and lacks some. The data hold under 75,000 clones, with 80% to 95% observed a single time. Source: CD8+ T cells from peripheral blood mononuclear cells, taken in the second trimester of pregnancy. These receptors all come from a female donor with multiple sclerosis, enrolled in a pregnancy study.

The gene calls are TRBV7-8 and TRBJ2-7; the D gene is possibly TRBD2 (5 bases). V was cut by 1 base and J by 9 bases, with 19 bases left in between. The CDR3 is 15 residues long. Germline-derived CDR1 and CDR2 are SGHVS and FQNEAQ. CDR3 protein: CASSLVGFPGGGQYF. In DNA form, the CDR3 reads TGTGCCAGCAGCTTAGTGGGCTTCCCAGGCGGAGGGCAGTACTTC.

The chain carries TRBV7-9 and TRBJ1-3; D possibly corresponds to TRBD1 (6 bases). V was cut by 0 bases and J by 1 base, with 10 bases left in between. This CDR3 has 16 residues. The germline CDR1 and CDR2 sequences are SEHNR and FQNEAQ (reference sequence). DNA of the CDR3: TGTGCCAGCAGCTTAGCGCTAGGGGGATCTGGAAACACCATATATTTT. It is translated as CASSLALGGSGNTIYF.

The chain employs TRBV4-1 and TRBJ2-1; a weak D match, TRBD2 (6 bases). V lost 0 bases and J 0 bases, leaving 12 bases between the germline ends. Germline V gene lookup returns CDR1 MGHRA and CDR2 YSYEKL. The CDR3 has 17 amino acids. CDR3 sequence reads: CASSQDILRGSYNEQFF. The CDR3 coding sequence is TGCGCCAGCAGCCAAGACATATTGCGGGGCTCCTACAATGAGCAGTTCTTC.

This clone was picked up a small number of times. The V call is TRBV19, the J call TRBJ2-2; no definite D call. Trimming took off 7 bases at V and 6 bases at J, with 9 bases between the two ends. There are 12 residues in the CDR3. Germline-derived CDR1 and CDR2 are LNHDA and SQIVND (reference sequence). CDR3 bases: TGTGCCAGTACGTATTCGGCCGGGGAGCTGTTTTTT. This gives the protein CASTYSAGELFF.

The CDR3 sequence is CATSVQPDSYNEQFF. CDR3 DNA: TGTGCCACCAGCGTCCAACCAGACAGTTACAATGAGCAGTTCTTC. This chain connects TRBV15 to TRBJ2-1; TRBD1 might be the D (5 bases). This CDR3 is built from 15 residues. With 5 bases removed from V and 4 bases from J, the gap between germline ends came to 15 bases. Germline V lookup: CDR1 LNHNV, CDR2 YYDKDF (reference sequence).

The chain couples TRBV28 to TRBJ2-7; 7 positions agree with TRBD1. The CDR3 is 13 amino acids. Per germline, CDR1 MDHEN and CDR2 SYDVKM. V lost 6 bases and J lost 3; bases outside the gene matches: 5. CDR3 sequence reads: CASRVTGSYEQYF. Here the CDR3 DNA reads TGTGCCAGCAGGGTGACAGGGAGCTACGAGCAGTACTTC.

The chain is built from TRBV19 and TRBJ1-1; D is uncertain. Deletions cut 1 base from V and 1 base from J, with 10 bases between. CDR1 and CDR2 (germline): LNHDA, SQIVND (reference sequence). The CDR3 is 15 residues long. For the CDR3, the DNA is TGTGCCAGTAGTATAGGTCCGACGGGGAACACTGAAGCTTTCTTT. This sequence encodes CASSIGPTGNTEAFF.

The chain couples TRBV7-7 to TRBJ2-3; 12 nucleotides align to TRBD2. The CDR3 has 15 residues. Losses at the gene ends were 6 bases for V and 4 bases for J; bases not matched to a gene: 5. Per the germline V gene, CDR1 is SSHAT and CDR2 is FNYEAQ (reference sequence). The DNA for the CDR3 is TGTGCCAGCAGTTGGACTAGCGGGACCGCAGATACGCAGTATTTT. It encodes CASSWTSGTADTQYF.

The CDR3 nucleotides are TGTGCCAGCAGCGCGGGACAGTCGAATGAAAAACTGTTTTTT. Translation gives CASSAGQSNEKLFF. The genes are TRBV9 and TRBJ1-4; 7 positions match TRBD1. CDR1 is SGDLS, CDR2 YYNGEE, per germline. Trimming at V came to 3 bases and at J to 5 bases, leaving 4 bases not matched to a gene. This CDR3 spans 14 amino acids.

The sample holds one count of this clone. The genes are TRBV2 and TRBJ2-5; D gene uncertain. The CDR3 is made up of 15 amino acids. CDR1 and CDR2 (germline): SNHLY, FYNNEI. The germline V and J ends were trimmed by 6 bases and 1 base, with 15 bases remaining between them. The CDR3 spells CASRTRSLPQETQYF. The CDR3 nucleotides read TGTGCCAGCAGAACTCGGTCCCTCCCCCAAGAGACCCAGTACTTC.

The rearrangement joins TRBV4-3 to TRBJ2-7; maybe TRBD2 (6 bases). With 3 bases removed from V and 6 bases from J, the gap between germline ends came to 15 bases. CDR1 LGHNA and CDR2 YSLEER come from the germline V gene. CDR3 size: 14 residues. The CDR3 sequence is CASSQTAGLREQYF. The CDR3 DNA reads as TGCGCCAGCAGCCAGACCGCGGGACTTCGCGAGCAGTACTTC.

J is TRBJ2-7 and V is TRBV7-9, with TRBD1 matching 9 bases. V was pared by 5 bases and J by 5 bases, with 10 bases of the junction left unmatched. CDR3 length: 15 amino acids. The V gene's germline CDR1 is SEHNR and CDR2 FQNEAQ (reference sequence). The CDR3 region has the DNA TGTGCCAGCAGCCCCACGGGGACAGGGACCAACGAGCAGTACTTC. Its protein product is CASSPTGTGTNEQYF.

This sequence joins TRBV30 and TRBJ1-3; D not resolved. V gave up 6 bases and J gave up 0 bases, with 15 bases separating them. The CDR3 covers 15 residues. CDR1 is GTSNPN, CDR2 SVGIG, per germline (reference sequence). The CDR3 protein is CACSLPWSSGNTIYF. The CDR3 DNA follows: TGTGCCTGTTCTCTACCCTGGAGCTCTGGAAACACCATATATTTT.

The genes are TRBV30 and TRBJ2-1; 8 nucleotides line up with TRBD2. The CDR3 is made up of 18 amino acids. V lost 3 bases, J lost 1 base, and 14 bases stayed unmatched. Germline V gene sequence: CDR1 GTSNPN, CDR2 SVGIG (reference sequence). CDR3 sequence reads: CAWRSNLVAGGSYNEQFF. DNA for the CDR3: TGTGCCTGGAGGTCCAACCTAGTGGCGGGAGGATCCTACAATGAGCAGTTCTTC.

This chain joins TRBV27 and TRBJ1-5; D remains ambiguous. The CDR3 consists of 11 residues. CDR1 and CDR2 from the germline V gene are MNHEY and SMNVEV (reference sequence). The CDR3 is CASGVNQPQHF. CDR3 nucleotides: TGTGCATCCGGGGTCAATCAGCCCCAGCATTTT.

The chain is built from TRBV7-2 and TRBJ1-1, with D tentatively TRBD1 (6 bases). This CDR3 is 12 amino acids long. In germline, CDR1 is SGHTA, CDR2 FQGNSA. V was clipped by 5 bases and J by 7 bases, with 11 bases between them. This CDR3 is CASSQGTNEAFF. The CDR3 DNA reads TGTGCCAGCAGCCAAGGGACAAATGAAGCTTTCTTT. The full variable domain, completed using reference TRBV7-2 and TRBJ1-1, is GAGVSQSPSNKVTEKGKDVELRCDPISGHTALYWYRQSLGQGLEFLIYFQGNSAPDKSGLPSDRFSAERTGGSVSTLTIQRTQQEDSAVYLCASSQGTNEAFFGQGTRLTVV.

This chain links TRBV11-2 with TRBJ1-1; D perhaps matches TRBD1 (6 bases). The germline V gene encodes CDR1 SGHAT and CDR2 FQNNGV. V lost 3 bases and J lost 3, with 8 bases in between. The CDR3 has 13 amino acids. The DNA of the CDR3 is TGTGCCAGCAGCTTGGGGGCCTACACTGAAGCTTTCTTT. Amino acids: CASSLGAYTEAFF.

The chain has TRBV5-4 and TRBJ2-7, with a tentative D call TRBD2 (5 bases). V was pared by 4 bases and J by 3 bases, with 11 bases between. CDR3 size: 13 residues. Per the germline V gene, CDR1 is SGHNT and CDR2 is YYREEE (reference sequence). The CDR3 DNA is TGTGCCAGCAGCCCCCGGGGAGTCTACGAGCAGTACTTC. It translates to CASSPRGVYEQYF.

The chain joins TRBV19 to TRBJ1-3, with D perhaps matching TRBD1 (5 bases). Trimming took off 7 bases at V and 3 bases at J, with 10 bases between the two ends. Per the germline V gene, CDR1 is LNHDA and CDR2 is SQIVND (reference sequence). CDR3 length: 13 amino acids. In nucleotides, the CDR3 is TGTGCCAGTACCATGGGGCTTGGAAACACCATATATTTT. This gives the protein CASTMGLGNTIYF.

CDR3: CASSAGTGYGYTF. DNA of the CDR3: TGTGCCAGCAGTGCCGGGACAGGCTATGGCTACACCTTC. V is TRBV2 and J is TRBJ1-2; 8 bases match TRBD1. Germline V gene data show CDR1 as SNHLY and CDR2 as FYNNEI. This CDR3 comprises 13 residues. J was trimmed by 4 bases and V by 4 bases; bases with no gene match: 2.

The chain couples TRBV5-6 to TRBJ1-1; 7 bases are a match to TRBD1. CDR3 length: 16 amino acids. Germline V gene sequence: CDR1 SGHDT, CDR2 YYEEEE. Trimming cost V 4 bases and J 7 bases; bases outside gene matches: 16. Written as DNA, the CDR3 is TGTGCCAGCAGCCCTTGGACAGGTGGGGGCACTAATGAAGCTTTCTTT. It translates to CASSPWTGGGTNEAFF.

This clone was picked up one time. The chain employs TRBV28 and TRBJ2-3; D not certain. Germline V gene lookup returns CDR1 MDHEN and CDR2 SYDVKM. Trimming pared 6 bases from V and 1 base from J, leaving 8 bases between. The CDR3 has 13 amino acids. CDR3 in amino acids: CASSPRGTDTQYF. CDR3 DNA: TGTGCCAGCAGCCCTCGGGGCACAGATACGCAGTATTTT.

This chain connects TRBV6-6 to TRBJ2-1, with D tentatively TRBD1 (5 bases). There are 14 residues in the CDR3. With 5 bases removed from V and 4 bases from J, the gap between germline ends came to 12 bases. CDR1 is MNHNY, CDR2 SVGAGI, per germline (reference sequence). The CDR3 region is CASSPKHRYNEQFF. DNA for the CDR3: TGTGCCAGCAGTCCCAAACACAGGTACAATGAGCAGTTCTTC.

In the case of this clone: This sample includes further DNA sequences coding for the same CDR3. This chain uses TRBV19 with TRBJ2-7; possibly TRBD1 for D (7 bases). The CDR3 contains 14 residues. V lost 2 bases and J 3 bases, leaving 11 bases between the germline ends. CDR1 is LNHDA, CDR2 SQIVND, per germline (reference sequence). The CDR3 spells CASSISGDSYEQYF. CDR3 in DNA: TGTGCCAGTAGTATATCGGGGGACAGCTACGAGCAGTACTTC.

This chain uses TRBV27 with TRBJ2-3; TRBD2 agrees at 12 bases. V dropped 3 bases and J dropped 4; count of bases not matched to a gene: 5. This CDR3 is 16 amino acids long. In germline, CDR1 is MNHEY, CDR2 SMNVEV (reference sequence). The CDR3 sequence is CASSFMTSGSSDTQYF. CDR3 nucleotides: TGTGCCAGCAGTTTTATGACTAGCGGGAGTTCAGATACGCAGTATTTT.

This clone appeared once. The chain couples TRBV27 to TRBJ2-3; 7 nucleotides agree with TRBD2. Germline V lookup: CDR1 MNHEY, CDR2 SMNVEV (reference sequence). The junction had 16 bases not matched to a gene; V was cut back by 2 bases and J by 2 bases. The CDR3 consists of 19 residues. Here the CDR3 reads CASSLGLGLTYNPTDTQYF. CDR3 DNA: TGTGCCAGCAGTTTAGGACTAGGCCTAACCTATAACCCCACAGATACGCAGTATTTT.

This chain uses TRBV6-6 with TRBJ2-7, with D perhaps matching TRBD1 (6 bases). Per the germline V gene, CDR1 is MNHNY and CDR2 is SVGAGI (reference sequence). Trimming removed 2 bases from V and 5 bases from J, with 10 bases in between. The CDR3 contains 13 residues. CDR3 nucleotides: TGTGCCAGCAGTTACATCAGGGGAAACGAGCAGTACTTC. This encodes CASSYIRGNEQYF.

The chain joins TRBV7-6 to TRBJ2-1; 7 bases align to TRBD1. This CDR3 region has 15 residues. CDR1 and CDR2 (germline): SGHVS, FNYEAQ. J lost 6 bases, V lost 1 base, and 6 bases had no gene match. The CDR3 bases are TGTGCCAGCAGCTTAGGACAGGGAGTGATCAATGAGCAGTTCTTC. It codes for CASSLGQGVINEQFF.